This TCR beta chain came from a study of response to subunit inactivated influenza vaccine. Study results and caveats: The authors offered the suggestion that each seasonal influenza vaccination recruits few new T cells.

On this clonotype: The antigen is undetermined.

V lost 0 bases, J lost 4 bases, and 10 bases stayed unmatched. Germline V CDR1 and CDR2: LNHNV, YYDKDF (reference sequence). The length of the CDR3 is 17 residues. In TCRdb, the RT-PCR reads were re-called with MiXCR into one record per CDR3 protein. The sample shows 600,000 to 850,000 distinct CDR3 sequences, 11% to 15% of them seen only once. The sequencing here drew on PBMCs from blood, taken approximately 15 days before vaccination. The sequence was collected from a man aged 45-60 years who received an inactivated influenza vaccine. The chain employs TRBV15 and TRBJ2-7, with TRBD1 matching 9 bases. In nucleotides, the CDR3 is TGTGCCACCAGCAGAGATCACTTAGACAGGGGGAAATACGAGCAGTACTTC. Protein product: CATSRDHLDRGKYEQYF.